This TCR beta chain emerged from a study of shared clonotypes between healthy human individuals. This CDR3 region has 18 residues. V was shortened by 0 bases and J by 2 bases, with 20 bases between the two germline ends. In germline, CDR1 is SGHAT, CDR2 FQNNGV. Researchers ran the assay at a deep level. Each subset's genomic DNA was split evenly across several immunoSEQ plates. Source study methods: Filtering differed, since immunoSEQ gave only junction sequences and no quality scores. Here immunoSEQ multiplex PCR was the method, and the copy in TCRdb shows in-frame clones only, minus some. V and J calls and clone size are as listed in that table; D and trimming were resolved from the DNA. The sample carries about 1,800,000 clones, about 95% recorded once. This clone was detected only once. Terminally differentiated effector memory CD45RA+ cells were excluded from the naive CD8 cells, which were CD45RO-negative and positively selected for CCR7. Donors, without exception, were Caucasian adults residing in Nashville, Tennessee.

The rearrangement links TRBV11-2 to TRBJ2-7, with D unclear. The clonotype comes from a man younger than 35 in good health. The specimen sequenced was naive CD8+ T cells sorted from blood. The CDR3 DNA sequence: TGTGCCAGCAGCTTAGAGGTCCGTCTAGACCTTCCCACCTACGAGCAGTACTTC. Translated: CASSLEVRLDLPTYEQYF.